The rows below give T cell receptor beta chains drawn from one sample of a study of T cell responses to AZD1222 COVID-19 vaccine. TCRdb's table, derived via immunoSEQ multiplex PCR, lists solely in-frame clones and lacks some. The table has about 130,000 clones, roughly nine tenths seen once. The sequences come from peripheral blood, collected 28 days after the second AZD1222 dose. The receptors stem from an adult who received the AZD1222 COVID-19 vaccine. Each CDR3 is given with its conserved first and last residue. D genes are given only for firm matches. Where a row states a size, it is once, few, many or the class of an expanded clone; other rows omit it.

>TRBV10-3|once|-|TRBJ1-1
CAISRQTRDTEAFF
TGTGCCATATCTAGACAGACGAGGGACACTGAAGCTTTCTTT
>TRBV10-3|-|-|TRBJ1-1
CAISESGTPNTEAFF
TGTGCCATCAGTGAGTCCGGGACACCGAACACTGAAGCTTTCTTT
>TRBV15|-|TRBD1|TRBJ1-1
CATSRKGGAEAFF
TGTGCCACCAGCAGAAAAGGGGGCGCTGAAGCTTTCTTT
>TRBV5-4|-|-|TRBJ1-1
CASSPLWGVNTEAFF
TGTGCCAGCAGTCCCCTTTGGGGCGTGAACACTGAAGCTTTCTTT
>TRBV6-5|-|TRBD1|TRBJ2-7
CASSPRDRGAEQYF
TGTGCCAGCAGTCCCCGGGACAGGGGCGCCGAGCAGTACTTC
>TRBV14|few|TRBD1|TRBJ1-1
CASSHTGQGLGAFF
TGTGCCAGCAGCCATACGGGACAGGGACTTGGAGCTTTCTTT
>TRBV19|-|TRBD1|TRBJ2-1
CASSWGTGGLNEQFF
TGTGCCAGTAGTTGGGGGACAGGGGGCTTGAATGAGCAGTTCTTC
>TRBV27|-|-|TRBJ1-6
CASSLGYSSYNSPLHF
TGTGCCAGCAGTTTAGGATACAGCTCCTATAATTCACCCCTCCACTTT
>TRBV5-8|-|-|TRBJ1-5
CASSSNPGGVSNQPQHF
TGTGCCAGCAGCTCTAACCCCGGGGGGGTTAGCAATCAGCCCCAGCATTTT
>TRBV24-1|-|-|TRBJ1-2
CATSDSPRVGYGYTF
TGTGCCACCAGTGATTCACCGAGGGTCGGTTATGGCTACACCTTC
>TRBV7-9|-|-|TRBJ1-1
CASSLAGRGLNTEAFF
TGTGCCAGCAGCTTAGCGGGTCGGGGACTGAACACTGAAGCTTTCTTT
>TRBV5-1|-|-|TRBJ1-4
CASSLVGKGNEKLFF
TGCGCCAGCAGCTTGGTTGGGAAAGGTAATGAAAAACTGTTTTTT
>TRBV6-5|-|-|TRBJ2-1
CASSYERQFF
TGTGCCAGCAGTTACGAGAGGCAGTTCTTC
>TRBV18|-|TRBD2|TRBJ2-3
CASSPPPGTSGSYSTDTQYF
TGTGCCAGCTCACCACCTCCGGGCACTAGCGGGTCCTATAGCACAGATACGCAGTATTTT
>TRBV3-1/TRBV3-2|-|-|TRBJ1-5
CASSQAGGYNQPQHF
TGTGCCAGCAGCCAAGCCGGAGGGTACAATCAGCCCCAGCATTTT
>TRBV7-9|-|-|TRBJ2-2
CASSPQGVGELFF
TGTGCCAGCAGTCCTCAGGGCGTCGGGGAGCTGTTTTTT
>TRBV3-1/TRBV3-2|-|-|TRBJ1-1
CASSQDGDARGTEAFF
TGTGCCAGCAGCCAAGATGGCGACGCCCGAGGCACTGAAGCTTTCTTT
>TRBV19|-|TRBD1|TRBJ1-1
CASSLQGMAEAFF
TGTGCCAGTAGTCTACAGGGGATGGCTGAAGCTTTCTTT
>TRBV4-1|-|TRBD1|TRBJ2-3
CASSQEAAGGFTDTQYF
TGCGCCAGCAGCCAAGAGGCGGCAGGGGGCTTTACAGATACGCAGTATTTT
>TRBV7-9|-|-|TRBJ1-1
CASGEAQLEAFF
TGTGCCAGCGGAGAGGCCCAGCTAGAAGCTTTCTTT
>TRBV7-8|-|-|TRBJ1-2
CASSLAGTGYGYTF
TGTGCCAGCAGCTTAGCCGGGACTGGATATGGCTACACCTTC
>TRBV6-5|few|TRBD1|TRBJ1-4
CASSYPGGLGKLFF
TGTGCCAGCAGTTACCCAGGGGGCCTTGGAAAACTGTTTTTT
>TRBV5-1|-|-|TRBJ1-5
CASSLETGGNQPQHF
TGCGCCAGCAGCTTGGAGACAGGTGGCAATCAGCCCCAGCATTTT
>TRBV15|-|-|TRBJ2-7
CATSRDWGEGMAYEQYF
TGTGCCACCAGCAGAGATTGGGGTGAGGGCATGGCCTACGAGCAGTACTTC
>TRBV18|-|-|TRBJ1-3
CASSPTRPSSGNTIYF
TGTGCCAGCTCACCAACCCGACCCAGCTCTGGAAACACCATATATTTT
>TRBV6-5|-|-|TRBJ2-3
CASSYQEGVWADTQYF
TGTGCCAGCAGTTACCAGGAGGGGGTTTGGGCAGATACGCAGTATTTT
>TRBV27|-|-|TRBJ1-1
CASSARGGPRGFF
TGTGCCAGCAGTGCCCGCGGGGGCCCCCGAGGCTTCTTT
>TRBV5-6|-|TRBD1|TRBJ1-1
CASSGDRGPAFF
TGTGCCAGCAGTGGGGACAGGGGACCAGCTTTCTTT
>TRBV12-3/TRBV12-4|-|-|TRBJ2-4
CASTKDHGLQYF
TGTGCCAGCACCAAGGACCACGGACTTCAGTACTTC
>TRBV6-5|once|-|TRBJ2-3
CASWARTTDTQYF
TGTGCCAGCTGGGCACGAACCACAGATACGCAGTATTTT
>TRBV6-1|-|-|TRBJ1-2
CASSERAWRGYGYTF
TGTGCCAGCAGTGAAAGGGCTTGGAGGGGTTATGGCTACACCTTC
>TRBV5-1|-|TRBD1|TRBJ1-1
CASSPIQGAGTEAFF
TGCGCCAGCAGCCCAATTCAGGGGGCGGGCACTGAAGCTTTCTTT
>TRBV18|-|-|TRBJ2-5
CASSPPGRETQYF
TGTGCCAGCTCACCACCGGGTAGGGAGACCCAGTACTTC
>TRBV18|-|-|TRBJ1-5
CASSAGPASNQPQHF
TGTGCCAGCTCGGCGGGACCAGCTAGCAATCAGCCCCAGCATTTT
>TRBV11-2|once|TRBD2|TRBJ2-7
CASSLTSGSDEQYF
TGTGCCAGCAGCTTGACTAGCGGGAGCGACGAGCAGTACTTC
>TRBV10-1|-|-|TRBJ1-1
CASSGDSNTEAFF
TGCGCCAGCAGTGGTGACAGCAACACTGAAGCTTTCTTT
>TRBV10-2|-|-|TRBJ1-5
CASSGGGNQPQHF
TGCGCCAGCAGTGGAGGGGGCAATCAGCCCCAGCATTTT
>TRBV7-8|-|-|TRBJ1-5
CASRGAGRNQPQHF
TGTGCCAGCAGAGGTGCAGGGAGAAATCAGCCCCAGCATTTT
>TRBV30|-|-|TRBJ1-5
CAWSVNSPQPQHF
TGTGCCTGGAGTGTGAACAGCCCTCAGCCCCAGCATTTT
>TRBV7-3|-|TRBD2|TRBJ2-1
CASTLRSGGYNEQFF
TGTGCCAGCACGCTTCGGAGCGGGGGCTACAATGAGCAGTTCTTC
>TRBV7-9|-|-|TRBJ1-1
CASSWRGTEAFF
TGTGCCAGCAGCTGGAGGGGAACTGAAGCTTTCTTT
>TRBV19|-|-|TRBJ1-2
CASSRTPEINYGYTF
TGTGCCAGTAGTAGGACCCCGGAAATTAACTATGGCTACACCTTC
>TRBV9|-|-|TRBJ2-7
CASSVDSSYEQYF
TGTGCCAGCAGCGTCGACAGCTCCTACGAGCAGTACTTC
>TRBV9|-|-|TRBJ1-3
CASSVGAGADGNTIYF
TGTGCCAGCAGCGTAGGAGCAGGGGCAGATGGAAACACCATATATTTT
>TRBV18|-|-|TRBJ2-5
CASSPARGSETQYF
TGTGCCAGCTCACCGGCTAGGGGGTCGGAGACCCAGTACTTC
>TRBV6-7|few|-|TRBJ1-5
CAKQQGYSNQPQHF
TGTGCCAAACAACAGGGATATAGCAATCAGCCCCAGCATTTT
>TRBV18|-|-|TRBJ1-1
CASSPQQREAFF
TGTGCCAGCTCACCCCAACAGCGTGAAGCTTTCTTT
>TRBV18|-|-|TRBJ1-1
CASSPLHQNTEAFF
TGTGCCAGCTCACCACTACACCAAAACACTGAAGCTTTCTTT
>TRBV11-3|medium-sized|TRBD2|TRBJ2-1
CASSPSGSFYEQFF
TGTGCCAGCAGCCCTAGCGGGAGTTTCTATGAGCAGTTCTTC
>TRBV30|-|TRBD1|TRBJ2-1
CAWGQGAWEQFF
TGTGCCTGGGGACAGGGGGCCTGGGAGCAGTTCTTC
>TRBV7-2|once|-|TRBJ1-1
CASSLGPENTEAFF
TGTGCCAGCAGCTTAGGACCGGAAAACACTGAAGCTTTCTTT
>TRBV12-2|-|-|TRBJ1-1
CASRLERTSGPTEAFF
TGTGCAAGTCGCTTAGAGAGGACATCTGGGCCCACTGAAGCTTTCTTT
>TRBV20-1|once|-|TRBJ2-1
CSAKENEQFF
TGCAGTGCTAAAGAGAATGAGCAGTTCTTC
>TRBV9|-|-|TRBJ2-7
CASSVGSKSSYEQYF
TGTGCCAGCAGCGTAGGCAGCAAATCCTCCTACGAGCAGTACTTC
>TRBV19|-|-|TRBJ1-4
CASSMSAGEEKLFF
TGTGCCAGTAGTATGTCGGCAGGGGAAGAAAAACTGTTTTTT